These T cell receptor beta chains were read from a single sample in a study of monozygotic twins with inflammatory bowel disease. TCRdb reprocessed the 5' RACE reads and keeps a single row for each CDR3 protein, giving no DNA. The listing records a few hundred thousand distinct CDR3 sequences. The specimen sequenced was blood. Receptors originate from a human donor with ulcerative colitis or Crohn's disease, or a healthy co-twin of an affected twin (not recorded which). Both conserved end residues are part of each CDR3.

j_call v_call cdr3_aa
TRBJ2-5 TRBV2 CASSGLANQETQYF
TRBJ2-1 TRBV12-3/TRBV12-4 CASTLGGEQFF
TRBJ1-1 TRBV11-2 CASSFQGAGTEAFF
TRBJ2-1 TRBV9 CASSVGGNKNFEQFF
TRBJ1-1 TRBV5-1 CASSLAGTGGSTEAFF
TRBJ2-7 TRBV5-1 CASSLTVREQYF
TRBJ1-1 TRBV6-6 CASSRQGGTEAFF
TRBJ2-7 TRBV6-5 CASSYLGQGADEQYF
TRBJ2-3 TRBV18 CASSLGGFTDTQYF
TRBJ2-5 TRBV3-1 CASTGYRGGPQETQYF
TRBJ2-7 TRBV27 CASGDWGSYEQYF
TRBJ2-3 TRBV2 CASNYPRVGPSTDTQYF
TRBJ2-5 TRBV15 CATRRRAEKETQYF
TRBJ2-7 TRBV14 CASSQDRRFASSYEQYF
TRBJ1-6 TRBV3-1 CASSQDFSMEGSPLHF
TRBJ1-6 TRBV20-1 CSASDRGAGNSPLHF
TRBJ2-2 TRBV5-1 CASSPDSVTGELFF
TRBJ1-5 TRBV5-6 CASSAWTDSNQPQHF
TRBJ2-7 TRBV9 CASSIGQGAYEQYF
TRBJ2-7 TRBV5-1 CASSLLGSYEQYF
TRBJ2-1 TRBV20-1 CSARDLAGARNEQFF
TRBJ1-2 TRBV7-2 CASSASRGSLGGYTF
TRBJ2-1 TRBV5-1 CASSWPKAGQGTYEQFF
TRBJ2-1 TRBV18 CASSPTGTSNEQFF
TRBJ2-7 TRBV12-3/TRBV12-4 CASSLDWLYEQYF
TRBJ2-7 TRBV28 CASSLSLQAGYEQYF
TRBJ2-1 TRBV5-1 CASSSRSEQFF
TRBJ2-3 TRBV5-1 CASSQDHQGDTQYF
TRBJ2-3 TRBV7-9 CASSPTGSSTDTQYF
TRBJ1-1 TRBV29-1 CSVEIVNTEAFF
TRBJ1-2 TRBV20-1 CSASPMEGNYGYTF
TRBJ2-3 TRBV6-5 CASSYGGLSTDTQYF
TRBJ1-3 TRBV27 CASRPGLFSGNTIYF
TRBJ2-1 TRBV4-1 CASSQVVNEQFF
TRBJ1-3 TRBV19 CASKNGLSGNTIYF
TRBJ2-7 TRBV10-3 CAISESTPHRLAAYEQYF
TRBJ2-7 TRBV11-2 CASSLLKQPYEQYF
TRBJ1-2 TRBV5-1 CASSLDSQVGYTF
TRBJ2-4 TRBV4-1 CASSRLLPGLAKNIQYF
TRBJ2-7 TRBV13 CASSRQAYEQYF
TRBJ2-3 TRBV20-1 CSARRPGTSGGARDTQYF
TRBJ1-2 TRBV15 CATSGAFNSYGYTF
TRBJ1-1 TRBV12-3/TRBV12-4 CASSSPDGNTEAFF
TRBJ2-3 TRBV20-1 CSARPGGATDTQYF
TRBJ1-5 TRBV4-2 CASSQGDRSDQPQHF
TRBJ1-6 TRBV5-1 CASSFGQGNSPLHF
TRBJ2-2 TRBV5-1 CASSLQAANTGELFF
TRBJ2-5 TRBV7-2 CASRPSPLRRETQYF
TRBJ2-7 TRBV5-1 CASSLRDDKIEQYF
TRBJ2-1 TRBV18 CASSPRRLAGEQFF
TRBJ2-7 TRBV27 CASRSRDRDYEQYF
TRBJ1-2 TRBV12-3/TRBV12-4 CASRGQIINYGYTF
TRBJ1-3 TRBV5-4 CASSRRDARGTIYF
TRBJ2-7 TRBV4-1 CASSQEGHYYEQYF
TRBJ1-6 TRBV14 CASSQVWNSPLHF
TRBJ2-7 TRBV27 CASRPSTGPYEQYF